These T cell receptor beta chains were read from a single sample in a study of T-cell reconstitution after alpha-beta-depleted transplantation in children. Each CDR3 protein is one row after TCRdb ran MiXCR on the PCR reads. In the table there are some 520,000 distinct CDR3 sequences, 32% of which are singletons. The source was PBMCs from the stem cell graft donor, collected from the stem cell graft. These receptors all come from a human donor who donated a stem cell graft to a child with aplastic anemia. Each CDR3 is given with its conserved first and last residue. Each record gives: clone size, V gene, D gene, J gene, CDR3 protein, CDR3 DNA. The D gene is left open where the match is weak. Clone size, where shown, is once, few, many, or a class for clones that have expanded.

.	TRBV28	TRBD2	TRBJ2-3	CASSAAGGRTDTQYF	TGTGCCAGCAGTGCAGCGGGAGGGCGGACAGATACGCAGTATTTT
.	TRBV27	.	TRBJ2-2	CASRWGSGELFF	TGTGCCAGCCGGTGGGGTTCCGGGGAGCTGTTTTTT
.	TRBV12-3/TRBV12-4	TRBD2	TRBJ2-2	CASSSSGSQGTGELFF	TGTGCCAGCAGTTCTAGCGGGAGTCAGGGCACCGGGGAGCTGTTTTTT
few	TRBV7-2	TRBD2	TRBJ2-1	CASSLSPAGGGEQFF	TGTGCCAGCAGCTTATCCCCAGCGGGAGGTGGTGAGCAGTTCTTC
few	TRBV7-2	.	TRBJ2-3	CASSARTTSTDTQYF	TGTGCCAGCAGCGCCAGGACTACTAGCACAGATACGCAGTATTTT
few	TRBV11-3	.	TRBJ1-1	CASSLRLGTEAFF	TGTGCCAGCAGCCTCCGGTTGGGGACTGAAGCTTTCTTT
few	TRBV12-3/TRBV12-4	.	TRBJ2-1	CASSQLGPQFF	TGTGCCAGCAGTCAATTGGGGCCGCAGTTCTTC
.	TRBV10-1	TRBD2	TRBJ2-5	CASSVPGTSAPVSSQETQYF	TGCGCCAGCAGTGTGCCCGGGACTAGCGCACCAGTGTCCTCCCAAGAGACCCAGTACTTC
few	TRBV12-3/TRBV12-4	.	TRBJ1-2	CASSLVPNSGYGYTF	TGTGCCAGCAGTTTAGTTCCCAACTCAGGCTATGGCTACACCTTC
.	TRBV6-2/TRBV6-3	.	TRBJ1-2	CASRGGGGYGYGYTF	TGTGCCAGCAGAGGTGGTGGGGGGTACGGCTATGGCTACACCTTC
few	TRBV4-3	.	TRBJ2-3	CASSRRGTDTQYF	TGCGCCAGCAGCCGAAGAGGCACAGATACGCAGTATTTT
.	TRBV28	.	TRBJ1-6	CASSLGDYDHNSPLHF	TGTGCCAGCAGCCTGGGGGACTATGACCACAATTCACCCCTCCACTTT
.	TRBV28	.	TRBJ2-5	CASRKGSKGSQYF	TGTGCCAGCAGGAAAGGGAGTAAGGGGTCACAGTACTTC
.	TRBV4-3	TRBD2	TRBJ2-2	CASSLGTSGRFTGELFF	TGCGCCAGCAGCCTCGGGACTAGCGGGAGATTCACCGGGGAGCTGTTTTTT
.	TRBV12-3/TRBV12-4	TRBD2	TRBJ2-1	CASRRTSGNYNEQFF	TGTGCCAGCAGAAGGACTAGCGGGAATTACAATGAGCAGTTCTTC
.	TRBV20-1	TRBD1	TRBJ2-5	CSAEGGPRSGTGQETQYF	TGCAGTGCTGAAGGAGGACCCCGTTCGGGGACAGGACAAGAGACCCAGTACTTC
few	TRBV7-2	.	TRBJ2-6	CASSPLSSGANVLTF	TGTGCCAGCAGCCCCCTCTCCTCTGGGGCCAACGTCCTGACTTTC
few	TRBV6-1	.	TRBJ1-2	CASSPLPGEEDGYTF	TGTGCCAGCAGTCCCTTGCCGGGGGAAGAGGACGGCTACACCTTC
.	TRBV27	TRBD1	TRBJ2-1	CACRQGRSPYNEQFF	TGTGCCTGCCGACAGGGGAGATCCCCTTACAATGAGCAGTTCTTC
.	TRBV11-2	.	TRBJ2-5	CASSLKERAGPQYF	TGTGCCAGCAGCTTAAAAGAGAGGGCAGGGCCCCAGTACTTC
once	TRBV11-1	.	TRBJ1-2	CASSRLDEGDGYTF	TGTGCCAGCAGCCGCCTGGATGAGGGAGATGGCTACACCTTC
few	TRBV29-1	.	TRBJ2-1	CSVDRQGSSYNEQFF	TGCAGCGTTGATCGGCAGGGGAGCTCCTACAATGAGCAGTTCTTC
.	TRBV6-1	TRBD1	TRBJ2-5	CASSPWDSSRETQYF	TGTGCCAGCAGTCCTTGGGACAGTTCGAGGGAGACCCAGTACTTC
.	TRBV19	.	TRBJ1-5	CASSIVIREVISRNQPQHF	TGTGCCAGTAGTATAGTGATTAGGGAGGTCATCAGCCGCAATCAGCCCCAGCATTTT
few	TRBV6-5	TRBD1	TRBJ1-1	CASSSPTGTGPNTEAFF	TGTGCCAGCAGTTCCCCCACGGGGACAGGGCCGAACACTGAAGCTTTCTTT
.	TRBV28	TRBD2	TRBJ2-7	CASSFTGSGIDEQYF	TGTGCCAGCAGTTTTACTGGTAGCGGGATCGACGAGCAGTACTTC
few	TRBV5-1	.	TRBJ1-1	CASSLAGDTYPFTEAFF	TGCGCCAGCAGCTTGGCTGGGGACACCTACCCTTTCACTGAAGCTTTCTTT
.	TRBV7-7	.	TRBJ2-2	CASSPLSTGELFF	TGTGCCAGCAGCCCACTGAGCACCGGGGAGCTGTTTTTT
.	TRBV29-1	.	TRBJ1-1	CSAAGTKKEAFF	TGCAGCGCAGCCGGGACAAAAAAAGAAGCTTTCTTT
few	TRBV7-2	TRBD1	TRBJ1-1	CASSLGQGFTEAFF	TGTGCCAGCAGCTTGGGACAGGGTTTCACTGAAGCTTTCTTT
.	TRBV20-1	.	TRBJ2-3	CSARDTTTSTDTQYF	TGCAGTGCTAGAGATACGACTACTAGCACAGATACGCAGTATTTT
.	TRBV28	TRBD2	TRBJ2-5	CASSPGTSGSRIQYF	TGTGCCAGCAGTCCGGGGACTAGCGGGAGTCGGATCCAGTACTTC
.	TRBV6-1	TRBD1	TRBJ2-3	CASSGKTGSTDTQYF	TGTGCCAGCAGTGGAAAGACAGGGAGCACAGATACGCAGTATTTT
.	TRBV11-2	.	TRBJ1-2	CASSLGRGAGYTF	TGTGCCAGCAGCTTAGGTCGGGGGGCCGGCTACACCTTC
.	TRBV12-3/TRBV12-4	TRBD1	TRBJ1-1	CASTSISRQGSTEAFF	TGTGCCAGCACCTCGATATCAAGACAGGGGAGTACTGAAGCTTTCTTT
few	TRBV20-1	.	TRBJ1-4	CSAQSTNEKLFF	TGCAGTGCCCAGTCAACTAATGAAAAACTGTTTTTT
.	TRBV27	.	TRBJ2-1	CASSFQGGGNEQFF	TGTGCCAGCAGTTTTCAGGGTGGGGGAAATGAGCAGTTCTTC
few	TRBV6-5	.	TRBJ2-7	CASSSNSYEQYF	TGTGCCAGCAGCTCGAACTCCTACGAGCAGTACTTC
.	TRBV13	TRBD2	TRBJ2-5	CATRNSGSNIETQYF	TGTGCCACCCGAAACAGCGGGAGTAATATAGAGACCCAGTACTTC
few	TRBV6-1	.	TRBJ1-1	CASSRTGSYTEAFF	TGTGCCAGCAGTCGAACAGGGTCGTACACTGAAGCTTTCTTT
few	TRBV7-9	.	TRBJ1-5	CATSWGDNSNQPQHF	TGTGCCACGTCATGGGGAGACAATAGCAATCAGCCCCAGCATTTT
.	TRBV5-1	TRBD2	TRBJ2-1	CASSLDIQRGIYNEQFF	TGCGCCAGCAGCTTGGATATTCAGCGGGGGATATACAATGAGCAGTTCTTC
few	TRBV6-6	TRBD2	TRBJ2-1	CATTFGGNNEQFF	TGTGCCACCACGTTCGGGGGGAACAATGAGCAGTTCTTC
few	TRBV7-3	.	TRBJ2-1	CASSPWGLAQLNEQFF	TGTGCCAGCAGCCCGTGGGGATTAGCGCAACTCAATGAGCAGTTCTTC
.	TRBV5-1	.	TRBJ1-1	CASRPREGHMNTEAFF	TGCGCCAGCAGACCGCGGGAGGGACACATGAACACTGAAGCTTTCTTT